This T cell receptor (beta chain) emerged from a study of naive and memory T cell subsets. Study-wide findings and caveats: In naive cells, over 95% of TCR sequences were seen only once.

Cells stained for CD3, CD4, CD8, CD45RA, CD27 and viability were sorted into four CD45RA/CD27 subsets. Per germline, CDR1 MNHEY and CDR2 SMNVEV (reference sequence). V shed 7 bases and J shed 1 base, with 12 bases lying between them. The CDR3 consists of 14 residues. For this clonotype: Its matching antigen is unknown.

Both TRBC1 and TRBC2 were covered by a beta constant-region primer of two equimolar oligonucleotides. Ligated cDNA was amplified by four rounds of PCR with nested alpha and beta constant-region primers and SP2. TCRdb re-derived calls from the UMI-ligation and nested PCR reads in MiXCR, one entry per CDR3 protein. The repertoire holds 130,000 to 150,000 distinct CDR3 sequences, with over 15% as singletons. The sequence derives from a human donor in good health. What was sequenced was naive CD4+ T cells from blood. The chain employs TRBV27 and TRBJ2-3; weak D call: TRBD2 (6 bases). CDR3 DNA sequence: TGTGCCAGCACTTACCAGCGGGGCACAGATACGCAGTATTTT. This translates into CASTYQRGTDTQYF.